The entry below describes one TCR beta chain. Its antigen is currently unknown. These data belong to a study of PD-1 blockade in classical Hodgkin lymphoma. The overall study: It was nivolumab at 3 mg/kg, given intravenously every 2 weeks, that patients received.

Only in-frame clones appear in the TCRdb table, and some are missing; sequencing was by immunoSEQ multiplex PCR. The sample lists about 27,000 clones, roughly 80% seen once, with around 2.3% in the top ten. Relapse was seen in all patients after autologous stem cell transplantation, and brentuximab vedotin exposure was variable. Thawed PBMCs were the source of CD4+ T cells, purified by magnetic negative selection. The CDR3 is 13 amino acids. V lost 4 bases and J 1 base, leaving 7 bases between the germline ends. Germline CDR1 SNHLY, CDR2 FYNNEI. The study, taken as a whole, reports: Healthy donors were reported to have higher baseline TCR diversity than newly diagnosed patients. Patients with a complete response exhibited baseline diversity comparable to newly diagnosed patients.

The source material was CD4+ T cells from blood, sampled at baseline. The chain has TRBV2 and TRBJ1-1; D is ambiguous. This receptor was identified in a human donor with classical Hodgkin lymphoma. The CDR3 bases are TGTGCCAGCAGTGTTGAAGGGAACACTGAAGCTTTCTTT. Amino acids: CASSVEGNTEAFF. The variable domain in full, completed from reference TRBV2 and TRBJ1-1, reads EPEVTQTPSHQVTQMGQEVILRCVPISNHLYFYWYRQILGQKVEFLVSFYNNEISEKSEIFDDQFSVERPDGSNFTLKIRSTKLEDSAMYFCASSVEGNTEAFFGQGTRLTVV.